This entry describes one T cell receptor (beta chain). The data originate from a study of radiotherapy plus CTLA-4 blockade in lung cancer. V lost 6 bases to trimming and J lost 9 bases; unmatched junction nucleotides: 13. From germline, CDR1 is MNHEY and CDR2 SVGAGI. CDR3 length equals 15 residues. The protocol was immunoSEQ multiplex PCR, while the TCRdb copy is restricted to in-frame clones and leaves out a portion. The sample holds tens of thousands of clones, under 80% seen once. The J gene is TRBJ2-2, the V gene TRBV6-5, with 7 bases lining up with TRBD1. This clonotype was sampled from a human donor with non-small cell lung cancer who had a partial response to radiotherapy plus ipilimumab. Some clones in this sample may be carry-over from other donors' samples. The specimen was peripheral blood, collected from a patient treated with radiotherapy plus ipilimumab. CDR3: CASRSPTQGNWELFF. In DNA form, the CDR3 reads TGTGCCAGCAGGTCCCCGACACAGGGGAACTGGGAGCTGTTTTTT.